Below, 22 T cell receptor beta chains from the same sample are listed, as sequenced in a study of T cell responses to AZD1222 COVID-19 vaccine. Only in-frame clones appear in the TCRdb table, and some are missing; sequencing was by immunoSEQ multiplex PCR. The sample has about 100,000 clones; 90% to 95% are singletons. The sequenced sample was peripheral blood, obtained on day 0 of AZD1222 vaccination. The receptors derive from an adult in good health.

J is TRBJ1-2 and V is TRBV19; D possibly corresponds to TRBD1 (5 bases). Germline V CDR1 and CDR2: LNHDA, SQIVND (reference sequence). Trimming pared 1 base from V and 4 bases from J, leaving 19 bases between. The length of the CDR3 is 17 residues. CDR3 DNA: TGTGCCAGTAGTATAGGAGACAGATACCAAACATTCTATGGCTACACCTTC. Amino acids: CASSIGDRYQTFYGYTF.

The V gene is TRBV19, the J gene TRBJ1-2; D is unresolved. The CDR3 has 14 amino acids. Germline CDR1 LNHDA, CDR2 SQIVND (reference sequence). Trimming shortened V by 3 bases and J by 2 bases, and 10 bases separated the two germline ends. Here the CDR3 reads CASSIGHLNYGYTF. Here the CDR3 DNA reads TGTGCCAGTAGTATCGGCCACCTAAACTATGGCTACACCTTC.

J is TRBJ2-1 and V is TRBV3-1 (or the pseudogene TRBV3-2); D might be TRBD2 (5 bases). From germline, CDR1 is LGHDT and CDR2 YNNKEL (reference sequence). The CDR3 contains 13 residues. Between the trimmed V and J ends, which lost 4 bases and 7 bases, there was a span of 11 bases. Here the CDR3 DNA reads TGTGCCAGCAGCCCCTCCGGGGAGAATGAGCAGTTCTTC. Protein sequence: CASSPSGENEQFF.

V usage is TRBV5-4 and J usage is TRBJ2-5; 7 bases align to TRBD2. The germline V gene encodes CDR1 SGHNT and CDR2 YYREEE (reference sequence). J gave up 5 bases and V 3 bases, and 13 bases lay outside the gene matches. The CDR3 loop spans 16 amino acids. CDR3 region: CASSYLAAPAGETQYF. The CDR3 coding sequence is TGTGCCAGCAGCTATCTAGCGGCCCCAGCGGGGGAGACCCAGTACTTC.

The chain links TRBV6-2 or TRBV6-3 to TRBJ1-3, with unresolved D. Trimming cost V 3 bases and J 0 bases, with 6 bases left between them. The germline gives CDR1 MNHEY, CDR2 SVGEGT. The CDR3 runs 14 residues. CDR3 amino acids: CASSYPYSGNTIYF. The CDR3 DNA is TGTGCCAGCAGTTATCCTTACTCTGGAAACACCATATATTTT.

The chain couples TRBV19 to TRBJ1-3; D gene unclear. The CDR3 runs to 16 residues. V was trimmed by 7 bases and J by 0 bases, leaving 16 bases between them. Looked up from germline, CDR1 is LNHDA and CDR2 is SQIVND (reference sequence). The CDR3 DNA reads as TGTGCCAGTACCCGACGCGGCCCACTCTCTGGAAACACCATATATTTT. This codes for CASTRRGPLSGNTIYF.

This chain links TRBV7-7 with TRBJ2-3; D possibly corresponds to TRBD1 (6 bases). V was cut by 1 base and J by 2 bases, with 19 bases left in between. Germline CDR1 reads SSHAT; CDR2 reads FNYEAQ (reference sequence). This CDR3 contains 18 residues. This CDR3 is CASSLVSVLQGTTDTQYF. CDR3 DNA: TGTGCCAGCAGCTTAGTGTCTGTATTACAGGGAACCACAGATACGCAGTATTTT.

This clone appeared once. The chain combines TRBV5-3 with TRBJ2-2; D call uncertain. TRBV5-3 is reported as an ORF; its role is uncertain. V lost 0 bases to trimming and J lost 7 bases, with 13 bases between them. This CDR3 has 15 amino acids. In DNA, the CDR3 is TGTGCCAGAAGCTTGGAGCATGTCCAAATCGGGGAGCTGTTTTTT. This gives the protein CARSLEHVQIGELFF.

On this clone: Other DNA sequences in the sample encode the same CDR3. For the CDR3, the DNA is TGTGCCAGCAGTGCGCGGACAGGGGTGTACGAGCAGTACTTC. Amino acid sequence: CASSARTGVYEQYF. V is TRBV2 and J is TRBJ2-7, with 9 nucleotides matching TRBD1. The V and J ends lost 4 bases and 4 bases, in that order; junction bases with no gene match: 5. The CDR3 consists of 14 residues. CDR1 is SNHLY, CDR2 FYNNEI, per germline.

Turning to this clone: The junction and the germline gene differ at one end; a read error may be behind it. The rearrangement uses TRBV12-3 or TRBV12-4 and TRBJ2-7; TRBD1 or TRBD2 may be the D gene (5 bases each). CDR3 length: 12 amino acids. In DNA, the CDR3 is TGTGCCAGCAGTTTGGGGATCGGGGCGCGTCTCTTC. Protein product: CASSLGIGARLF.

This rearrangement joins TRBV2 to TRBJ1-5, with 7 bases identical to TRBD1. With 5 bases clipped from V and 3 bases from J, the junction kept 7 bases outside the gene matches. This CDR3 has 15 residues. Germline lookup yields CDR1 SNHLY and CDR2 FYNNEI. The CDR3 nucleotides read TGTGCCAGCAGTCCTGGACAGGTTCTCAATCAGCCCCAGCATTTT. Its protein product is CASSPGQVLNQPQHF. The full variable domain, with the rest looked up from reference TRBV2 and TRBJ1-5, is EPEVTQTPSHQVTQMGQEVILRCVPISNHLYFYWYRQILGQKVEFLVSFYNNEISEKSEIFDDQFSVERPDGSNFTLKIRSTKLEDSAMYFCASSPGQVLNQPQHFGDGTRLSIL.

The chain carries TRBV28 and TRBJ1-5; the D gene is possibly TRBD1 (6 bases). The V end lost 6 bases, the J end lost 4 bases, and 16 bases lay between the germline ends. CDR3 length: 15 residues. Germline CDR1 and CDR2: MDHEN and SYDVKM. CDR3 protein: CASRHGGARNQPQHF. In DNA, the CDR3 is TGTGCCAGCAGACATGGGGGGGCTCGTAATCAGCCCCAGCATTTT.

The chain employs TRBV12-5 and TRBJ1-4, with D possibly being TRBD1 (5 bases). Trimming cost V 5 bases and J 7 bases, with 14 bases left between them. The CDR3 has 14 amino acids. Germline CDR1 reads LGHNT; CDR2 reads FRNRAP. CDR3 amino acids: CASGPEGSSEKLFF. The CDR3, as DNA: TGTGCTAGTGGTCCGGAGGGGAGTTCTGAAAAACTGTTTTTT.

Here the CDR3 reads CASSWTSGLTDTQYF. The CDR3 bases are TGTGCCAGTAGTTGGACTAGCGGACTAACAGATACGCAGTATTTT. The chain joins TRBV19 to TRBJ2-3; 10 positions match TRBD2. Germline values: CDR1 LNHDA, CDR2 SQIVND (reference sequence). This CDR3 comprises 15 residues. V dropped 5 bases and J dropped 3; count of bases not matched to a gene: 5.

The CDR3 sequence: CASSSRGTNYGYTF. The CDR3 DNA is TGTGCCAGCAGCTCCAGGGGAACTAACTATGGCTACACCTTC. This chain links TRBV11-3 with TRBJ1-2; TRBD1 might be the D (6 bases). The CDR3 consists of 14 residues. The germline V gene has CDR1 SGHNT and CDR2 YENEEA. V was trimmed by 4 bases and J by 0 bases, leaving 9 bases between them. Complete variable domain (other parts from reference TRBV11-3 and TRBJ1-2): EAGVVQSPRYKIIEKKQPVAFWCNPISGHNTLYWYLQNLGQGPELLIRYENEEAVDDSQLPKDRFSAERLKGVDSTLKIQPAELGDSAVYLCASSSRGTNYGYTFGSGTRLTVV.

The rearrangement links TRBV6-5 to TRBJ1-4; D is uncertain. Germline loops: CDR1 MNHEY, CDR2 SVGAGI. The CDR3 sequence is 12 residues long. Deletions cut 5 bases from V and 6 bases from J, with 7 bases between. The CDR3 nucleotides read TGTGCCAGCAGTCGCTTGGATGAAAAACTGTTTTTT. It is translated as CASSRLDEKLFF.

The V gene is TRBV7-3, the J gene TRBJ2-1, with D possibly matching TRBD1 (5 bases). Germline V gene data show CDR1 as SGHTA and CDR2 as FQGTGA. This CDR3 has 15 residues. Trimming removed 5 bases at V and 9 bases at J, with 20 bases between. The CDR3 sequence: CASSLQIAGSGEQFF. CDR3 DNA: TGTGCCAGCAGCCTCCAAATCGCAGGGTCAGGTGAGCAGTTCTTC.

The chain couples TRBV7-2 to TRBJ1-2; weak D call: TRBD1 (5 bases). In germline, CDR1 is SGHTA, CDR2 FQGNSA. This CDR3 comprises 15 residues. V lost 1 base and J lost 4, with 13 bases in between. CDR3 nucleotides: TGTGCCAGCAGCTTAGAGGGGAGGGGCCCCTATGGCTACACCTTC. Translation: CASSLEGRGPYGYTF.

This clone was counted once. The J gene is TRBJ2-1, the V gene TRBV29-1, with D possibly being TRBD1 (6 bases). CDR3 length: 13 residues. Looked up from germline, CDR1 is SQVTM and CDR2 is ANQGSEA. V was trimmed by 8 bases and J by 7 bases, leaving 18 bases between them. The CDR3 protein is CSSSTGSGNEQFF. In DNA, the CDR3 is TGCAGCTCCAGTACAGGGTCCGGGAATGAGCAGTTCTTC.

V is TRBV19 and J is TRBJ1-1, with TRBD1 as a possible D gene (5 bases). The V and J ends lost 5 bases and 0 bases respectively, with 16 bases between them. The CDR3 is made up of 16 amino acids. CDR1 LNHDA and CDR2 SQIVND come from the germline V gene (reference sequence). The CDR3 DNA follows: TGTGCCAGTAGTGTCCTGGGGGTAGAACTGAACACTGAAGCTTTCTTT. Its protein product is CASSVLGVELNTEAFF.

The chain links TRBV5-5 to TRBJ2-1, with TRBD2 as a possible D gene (5 bases). Germline V gene lookup returns CDR1 SGHKS and CDR2 YYEKEE (reference sequence). V lost 0 bases, J lost 7 bases, and 14 bases lay in between. The CDR3 runs 15 residues. CDR3 loop: CASSLERALGNEQFF. CDR3 DNA: TGTGCCAGCAGCTTGGAGAGGGCTTTAGGGAATGAGCAGTTCTTC.

The rearrangement joins TRBV7-2 to TRBJ2-7; a possible D gene is TRBD2 (5 bases). Germline loops: CDR1 SGHTA, CDR2 FQGNSA. This CDR3 comprises 15 residues. With 4 bases removed from V and 6 bases from J, the gap between germline ends came to 19 bases. CDR3 protein: CASSSAVGIQSEQYF. The CDR3 coding sequence is TGTGCCAGCAGCTCCGCGGTCGGGATTCAAAGCGAGCAGTACTTC.